These 17 T cell receptor beta chains were all obtained from the same sample, sequenced in a study of cytomegalovirus exposure and HLA in healthy donors. The study ran its PCR with 60 Vbeta and 13 Jbeta primers. Assay used: immunoSEQ multiplex PCR; TCRdb lists only in-frame clones, some missing. The table shows 160,000 or so clones, with approximately 75% occurring only once. Sequenced: PBMCs. These receptors were obtained from a middle-aged man in good health and CMV-seropositive.

This chain joins TRBV15 and TRBJ2-7, with D perhaps TRBD1 (5 bases). CDR1 and CDR2 (germline): LNHNV, YYDKDF (reference sequence). The V end lost 8 bases, the J end lost 4 bases, and 9 bases lay between the germline ends. The CDR3 runs 11 residues. The CDR3 DNA reads as TGTGCCACCCGTAAGGGGTACGAGCAGTACTTC. Translating gives CATRKGYEQYF. Together with reference TRBV15 and TRBJ2-7, the CDR3 gives the full variable domain: DAMVIQNPRYQVTQFGKPVTLSCSQTLNHNVMYWYQQKSSQAPKLLFHYYDKDFNNEADTPDNFQSRRPNTSFCFLDIRSPGLGDTAMYLCATRKGYEQYFGPGTRLTVT.

The V call is TRBV4-3, the J call TRBJ2-6; D is perhaps TRBD1 (6 bases). The CDR3 sequence is 19 residues long. With 3 bases removed from V and 0 bases from J, the gap between germline ends came to 18 bases. Germline CDR1 and CDR2: LGHNA and YSLEER. DNA for the CDR3: TGCGCCAGCAGCCACCTCACCCGGGACACCCTCTCTGGGGCCAACGTCCTGACTTTC. It translates to CASSHLTRDTLSGANVLTF.

The CDR3 DNA follows: TGTGCCAGCAGCTTTACCGGGACAGGGGACGAGCAGTACTTC. Translation gives CASSFTGTGDEQYF. The chain has TRBV5-6 and TRBJ2-7, with 10 bases matching TRBD1. This CDR3 is built from 14 residues. Trimming removed 2 bases from V and 5 bases from J; junction bases left unmatched: 4. The germline V gene encodes CDR1 SGHDT and CDR2 YYEEEE.

This clone was recorded only once. The gene calls are TRBV7-2 and TRBJ1-1; D gene ambiguous. From germline, CDR1 is SGHTA and CDR2 FQGNSA. Deletions cut 5 bases from V and 7 bases from J, with 17 bases between. The CDR3 length is 14 residues. In DNA, the CDR3 is TGTGCCAGCAGCCTCTGGCGTGAGGGAAATGAAGCTTTCTTT. Its protein is CASSLWREGNEAFF.

The V and J genes are TRBV2 and TRBJ1-5; no firm D call. Germline CDR1 is SNHLY and CDR2 is FYNNEI. Deletions cut 1 base from V and 6 bases from J, with 4 bases between. This CDR3 spans 12 amino acids. This chain's CDR3 is CASSEGSQPQHF. CDR3 bases: TGTGCCAGCAGTGAAGGTAGTCAGCCCCAGCATTTT.

The chain carries TRBV4-3 and TRBJ2-2, with D possibly TRBD1 on 6 matching bases. CDR1 and CDR2 from the germline V gene are LGHNA and YSLEER. The germline V and J ends were trimmed by 0 bases and 6 bases, with 14 bases remaining between them. The CDR3 length is 16 residues. The CDR3 DNA follows: TGCGCCAGCAGCCAAGATAGCGAGGGGGTCGCCGGGGAGCTGTTTTTT. It is translated as CASSQDSEGVAGELFF.

The table lists this clone with a few counts. The rearrangement links TRBV27 to TRBJ2-3; 12 nucleotides align to TRBD2. The length of the CDR3 is 19 residues. Germline trimming cut 0 bases from V and 5 bases from J; bases unmatched to any gene: 12. Germline CDR1 reads MNHEY; CDR2 reads SMNVEV (reference sequence). The CDR3 loop is CASSLSVLAGGIGLDTQYF. CDR3 DNA sequence: TGTGCCAGCAGTTTATCTGTCCTAGCGGGGGGGATAGGATTAGATACGCAGTATTTT.

The V gene is TRBV27, the J gene TRBJ1-2; 9 bases agree with TRBD1. The ends lost 5 bases at V and 4 bases at J; junction bases unmatched: 11. Germline V gives CDR1 MNHEY, CDR2 SMNVEV (reference sequence). The CDR3 consists of 16 residues. The CDR3 coding sequence is TGTGCCAGCAGTGACGGACAGGGGATGGGAGGCTATGGCTACACCTTC. It yields the protein CASSDGQGMGGYGYTF.

The chain carries TRBV19 and TRBJ2-3; no clear D gene. Trimming took off 5 bases at V and 0 bases at J, with 9 bases between the two ends. The CDR3 totals 14 residues. Per the germline V gene, CDR1 is LNHDA and CDR2 is SQIVND (reference sequence). CDR3 sequence reads: CASSVTTSTDTQYF. The CDR3, as DNA: TGTGCCAGTAGTGTGACAACTAGCACAGATACGCAGTATTTT. The full variable domain, in which reference TRBV19 and TRBJ2-3 provide the parts outside the CDR3, is DGGITQSPKYLFRKEGQNVTLSCEQNLNHDAMYWYRQDPGQGLRLIYYSQIVNDFQKGDIAEGYSVSREKKESFPLTVTSAQKNPTAFYLCASSVTTSTDTQYFGPGTRLTVL.

The V gene is TRBV7-9, the J gene TRBJ2-1; D possibly corresponds to TRBD1 (5 bases). V lost 6 bases and J lost 5, with 11 bases in between. Germline loops: CDR1 SEHNR, CDR2 FQNEAQ (reference sequence). There are 13 residues in the CDR3. CDR3 loop: CASSPGFHNEQFF. The CDR3 DNA reads TGTGCCAGCAGTCCAGGGTTCCACAATGAGCAGTTCTTC. Drawing the rest from reference TRBV7-9 and TRBJ2-1, the complete variable domain is DTGVSQNPRHKITKRGQNVTFRCDPISEHNRLYWYRQTLGQGPEFLTYFQNEAQLEKSRLLSDRFSAERPKGSFSTLEIQRTEQGDSAMYLCASSPGFHNEQFFGPGTRLTVL.

The chain carries TRBV9 and TRBJ2-5; tentative D call: TRBD2 (6 bases). Trimming took off 1 base at V and 3 bases at J, with 13 bases between the two ends. The CDR3 has 15 amino acids. From germline, CDR1 is SGDLS and CDR2 YYNGEE. The CDR3 region has the DNA TGTGCCAGCAGCGTATCGCCGGGGGTTGAAGAGACCCAGTACTTC. It translates to CASSVSPGVEETQYF.

The chain joins TRBV6-5 to TRBJ2-5; D is perhaps TRBD1 (6 bases). Between the trimmed V and J ends, which lost 6 bases and 3 bases, there was a span of 8 bases. Germline V gene lookup returns CDR1 MNHEY and CDR2 SVGAGI. The CDR3 runs 12 residues. The CDR3 protein is CASRTGEETQYF. Written as DNA, the CDR3 is TGTGCCAGCAGGACAGGAGAAGAGACCCAGTACTTC.

This rearrangement joins TRBV4-3 to TRBJ2-2; D uncertain. CDR1 and CDR2 from the germline V gene are LGHNA and YSLEER. Trimming shortened V by 0 bases and J by 0 bases, and 8 bases separated the two germline ends. There are 16 residues in the CDR3. CDR3: CASSQETAANTGELFF. The CDR3 coding sequence is TGCGCCAGCAGCCAAGAAACTGCTGCGAACACCGGGGAGCTGTTTTTT.

This clone was observed a few times. The rearrangement joins TRBV7-2 to TRBJ1-1, with a possible D match to TRBD1 (6 bases). Trimming left V 8 bases short and J 1 base short, with 17 bases between. This CDR3 contains 15 residues. Germline loops: CDR1 SGHTA, CDR2 FQGNSA. CDR3 DNA sequence: TGTGCCAGCTCCTCGATGGGGGCACCGAACACTGAAGCTTTCTTT. It is translated as CASSSMGAPNTEAFF.

In this sample, this clone turned up once. The gene calls are TRBV5-5 and TRBJ2-2; D is undetermined. CDR1 SGHKS and CDR2 YYEKEE come from the germline V gene (reference sequence). With 2 bases removed from V and 0 bases from J, the gap between germline ends came to 11 bases. The CDR3 is 16 residues long. The CDR3 region is CASSFERPSNTGELFF. The CDR3 bases are TGTGCCAGCAGCTTCGAGAGGCCCTCGAACACCGGGGAGCTGTTTTTT.

V and J are TRBV6-1 and TRBJ2-2, with D unclear. The CDR3 spans 15 residues. Germline V gene sequence: CDR1 MNHNS, CDR2 SASEGT. V shed 3 bases and J shed 3 bases, with 11 bases lying between them. The CDR3 protein is CASSDARYYTGELFF. The CDR3 DNA reads as TGTGCCAGCAGTGACGCACGGTACTACACCGGGGAGCTGTTTTTT.

This clone was seen repeatedly, ten times or more. The chain couples TRBV19 to TRBJ1-2; 9 nucleotides agree with TRBD1. Germline V CDR1 and CDR2: LNHDA, SQIVND (reference sequence). V was pared by 5 bases and J by 5 bases, with 9 bases of the junction left unmatched. The CDR3 is 15 amino acids. CDR3 protein: CASSLPGQGFYGYTF. The CDR3 DNA sequence: TGTGCCAGTAGTCTCCCGGGACAGGGCTTTTATGGCTACACCTTC.